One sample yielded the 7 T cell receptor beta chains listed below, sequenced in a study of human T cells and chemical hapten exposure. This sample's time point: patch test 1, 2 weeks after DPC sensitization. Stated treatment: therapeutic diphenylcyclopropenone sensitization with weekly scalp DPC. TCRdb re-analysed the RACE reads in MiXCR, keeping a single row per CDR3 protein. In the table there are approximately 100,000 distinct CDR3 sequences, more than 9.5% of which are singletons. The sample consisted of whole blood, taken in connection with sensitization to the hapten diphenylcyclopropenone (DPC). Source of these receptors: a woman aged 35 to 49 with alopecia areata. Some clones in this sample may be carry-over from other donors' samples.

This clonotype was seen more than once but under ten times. The CDR3 region is CSARIVNTGELFF. DNA for the CDR3: TGCAGTGCTAGAATAGTGAACACCGGGGAGCTGTTTTTT. This chain uses TRBV20-1 with TRBJ2-2; unclear D gene. Germline V gene sequence: CDR1 DFQATT, CDR2 SNEGSKA (reference sequence). The CDR3 sequence is 13 residues long. V was clipped by 2 bases and J by 1 base, with 5 bases between them.

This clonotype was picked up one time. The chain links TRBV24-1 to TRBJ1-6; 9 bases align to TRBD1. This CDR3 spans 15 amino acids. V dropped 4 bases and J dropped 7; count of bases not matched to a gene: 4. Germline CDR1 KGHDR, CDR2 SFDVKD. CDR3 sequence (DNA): TGTGCCACCAGTGAGGCGGGACAGGGCAATTCACCCCTCCACTTT. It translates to CATSEAGQGNSPLHF.

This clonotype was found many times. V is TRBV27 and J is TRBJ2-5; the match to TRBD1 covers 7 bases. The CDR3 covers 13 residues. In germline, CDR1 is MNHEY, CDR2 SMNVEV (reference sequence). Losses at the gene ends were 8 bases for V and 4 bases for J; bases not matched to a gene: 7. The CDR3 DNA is TGTGCCAGCGGGCAGGGGGTCGGAGAGACCCAGTACTTC. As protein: CASGQGVGETQYF.

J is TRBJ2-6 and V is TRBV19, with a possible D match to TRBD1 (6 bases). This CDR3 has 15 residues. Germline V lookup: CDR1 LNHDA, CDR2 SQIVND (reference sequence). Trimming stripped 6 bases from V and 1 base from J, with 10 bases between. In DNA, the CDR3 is TGTGCCAGTAGACCCAGGGGATCTGGGGCCAACGTCCTGACTTTC. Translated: CASRPRGSGANVLTF.

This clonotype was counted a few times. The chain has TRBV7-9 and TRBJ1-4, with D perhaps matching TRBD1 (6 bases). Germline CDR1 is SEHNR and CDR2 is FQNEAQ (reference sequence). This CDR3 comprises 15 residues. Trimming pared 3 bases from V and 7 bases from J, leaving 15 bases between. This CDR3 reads CASSFFGAGVEKLFF. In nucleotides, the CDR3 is TGTGCCAGCAGCTTCTTTGGGGCAGGGGTTGAAAAACTGTTTTTT.

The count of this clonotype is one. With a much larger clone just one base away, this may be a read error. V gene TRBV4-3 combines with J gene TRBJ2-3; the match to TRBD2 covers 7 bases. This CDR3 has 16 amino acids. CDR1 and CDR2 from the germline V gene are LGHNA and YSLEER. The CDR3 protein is CVSSQDLRLAGDTQYF. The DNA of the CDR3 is TGCGTCAGCAGCCAAGATTTGAGACTAGCTGGAGATACGCAGTATTTT.

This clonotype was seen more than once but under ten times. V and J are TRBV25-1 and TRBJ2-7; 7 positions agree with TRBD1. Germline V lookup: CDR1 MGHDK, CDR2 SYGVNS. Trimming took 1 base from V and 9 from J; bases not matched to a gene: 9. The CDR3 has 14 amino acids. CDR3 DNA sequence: TGTGCCAGCAGTGAATTCGACAGGGACGCTCGGCAGTACTTC. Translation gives CASSEFDRDARQYF.